The 21 T cell receptor beta chains listed next were all sequenced from one sample in a study of T cells after yellow fever vaccination. TCRdb ran MiXCR on the 5' RACE reads and lists one entry per CDR3 protein. This sample has about 160,000 distinct CDR3 sequences, with 7% to 10% found just once. Material: CD8+ T cells sorted from PBMCs, obtained 45 days after the yellow fever booster vaccination. These receptors all come from a man between 18 and 29 years old who received the YFV17D yellow fever vaccine.

The chain couples TRBV6-5 to TRBJ1-2, with TRBD1 identical over 7 bases. Looked up from germline, CDR1 is MNHEY and CDR2 is SVGAGI. The CDR3 has 13 amino acids. Trimming cost V 6 bases and J 4 bases; bases outside gene matches: 5. Here the CDR3 DNA reads TGTGCCAGCAGCAAGGGGGCGACCTATGGCTACACCTTC. This gives the protein CASSKGATYGYTF.

The gene calls are TRBV20-1 and TRBJ2-7; 7 positions agree with TRBD2. The J segment lost 0 bases and the V segment lost 5 bases, leaving 4 bases of the junction unmatched. Germline CDR1 is DFQATT and CDR2 is SNEGSKA (reference sequence). CDR3 length: 13 amino acids. The CDR3 DNA follows: TGCAGTGCTCCTAGCGGCACCTCCTACGAGCAGTACTTC. As protein: CSAPSGTSYEQYF.

The CDR3 spells CASSVGGRSYEQYF. CDR3 coding DNA: TGTGCCAGCAGCGTAGGCGGCAGGTCCTACGAGCAGTACTTC. V gene TRBV9 combines with J gene TRBJ2-7; D not resolved. The CDR3 extends over 14 amino acids. The ends were cut back, 0 bases at V and 1 base at J, with 8 bases in the middle. Germline CDR1 is SGDLS and CDR2 is YYNGEE.

The chain couples TRBV5-1 to TRBJ2-3; 7 nucleotides line up with TRBD1. V gave up 3 bases and J gave up 6 bases; unmatched junction bases: 13. Germline lookup yields CDR1 SGHRS and CDR2 YFSETQ. There are 16 residues in the CDR3. The CDR3 DNA reads TGCGCCAGCAGCTCAGAAACGGGACAGAAATTCGATACGCAGTATTTT. This codes for CASSSETGQKFDTQYF.

This clonotype showed up many times. The chain joins TRBV6-2 or TRBV6-3 to TRBJ1-6, with D uncertain. The CDR3 covers 17 residues. V shed 2 bases and J shed 4 bases, with 15 bases lying between them. Germline CDR1 and CDR2: MNHEY and SVGEGT. This CDR3 is CASSYSRGPRYNSPLHF. CDR3 bases: TGTGCCAGCAGTTACAGTAGAGGACCGAGGTATAATTCACCCCTCCACTTT.

This clonotype was observed a few times. V gene TRBV29-1 combines with J gene TRBJ2-4; D ambiguous. V lost 7 bases and J lost 0, with 13 bases in between. Germline V CDR1 and CDR2: SQVTM, ANQGSEA. The CDR3 has 14 residues. The CDR3 protein is CSDLPYLAKNIQYF. CDR3 coding DNA: TGCAGCGACCTACCATATCTAGCCAAAAACATTCAGTACTTC.

J is TRBJ1-2 and V is TRBV20-1; D is undetermined. Germline-derived CDR1 and CDR2 are DFQATT and SNEGSKA (reference sequence). Between the trimmed V and J ends, which lost 0 bases and 8 bases, there was a span of 7 bases. This CDR3 has 11 residues. In nucleotides, the CDR3 is TGCAGTGCTAGAGATACAAGCGGCTACACCTTC. This gives the protein CSARDTSGYTF.

This clonotype was seen many times. The V and J genes are TRBV24-1 and TRBJ2-1; 7 bases align to TRBD2. V lost 10 bases to trimming and J lost 6 bases; unmatched junction nucleotides: 8. CDR3 length: 13 amino acids. The germline V gene encodes CDR1 KGHDR and CDR2 SFDVKD. DNA for the CDR3: TGTGCCACAGAACCCCCGGGGGGCAATGAGCAGTTCTTC. Amino acid sequence: CATEPPGGNEQFF.

This clonotype was recorded at least ten times. The chain combines TRBV19 with TRBJ1-2; D ambiguous. The germline V gene has CDR1 LNHDA and CDR2 SQIVND (reference sequence). This CDR3 has 12 amino acids. V was pared by 8 bases and J by 6 bases, with 13 bases between. The DNA for the CDR3 is TGTGCCAGTGAGACCTGGGTGAATGGCTACACCTTC. It codes for CASETWVNGYTF.

This clonotype has more than one count but fewer than ten. This CDR3 is CASVSLGKNIQYF. In nucleotides, the CDR3 is TGTGCCAGTGTGTCGCTGGGCAAAAACATTCAGTACTTC. The rearrangement links TRBV7-2 to TRBJ2-4, with unresolved D. In germline, CDR1 is SGHTA, CDR2 FQGNSA. The CDR3 runs to 13 residues. Trimming took off 9 bases at V and 3 bases at J, with 12 bases between the two ends.

Many counts were recorded for this clonotype. The gene calls are TRBV7-9 and TRBJ2-5; 10 bases line up with TRBD2. The CDR3 length is 18 residues. The V gene end was trimmed by 0 bases and the J gene end by 3 bases; junction bases not matched to a gene: 10. Germline V gene lookup returns CDR1 SEHNR and CDR2 FQNEAQ (reference sequence). This CDR3 is CASSLASSGGAYEETQYF. The CDR3 bases are TGTGCCAGCAGCTTAGCCTCCAGCGGGGGGGCCTACGAAGAGACCCAGTACTTC.

This clonotype was counted between two and nine times. V and J are TRBV11-2 and TRBJ2-2; 7 bases match TRBD2. The length of the CDR3 is 18 residues. The V segment lost 1 base and the J segment 4 bases; nucleotides outside the gene matches: 12. CDR1 SGHAT and CDR2 FQNNGV come from the germline V gene. The CDR3 region is CASSLAVGEGDGTGELFF. For the CDR3, the DNA is TGTGCCAGCAGCTTAGCGGTCGGGGAGGGAGATGGCACCGGGGAGCTGTTTTTT.

V gene TRBV6-2 or TRBV6-3 combines with J gene TRBJ1-2, with D perhaps TRBD1 (5 bases). This CDR3 has 14 residues. V shed 4 bases and J shed 5 bases, with 14 bases lying between them. The V gene's germline CDR1 is MNHEY and CDR2 SVGEGT. Here the CDR3 DNA reads TGTGCCAGCAGTTGGGGGACGTATTCGTATGGCTACACCTTC. Protein sequence: CASSWGTYSYGYTF.

This clonotype has a count of ten or more. This chain joins TRBV5-1 and TRBJ2-7, with D unresolved. CDR1 and CDR2 (germline): SGHRS, YFSETQ. This CDR3 is 13 amino acids long. Trimming cost V 3 bases and J 3 bases, with 10 bases left between them. The CDR3 protein is CASSYPASYEQYF. The CDR3 bases are TGCGCCAGCAGCTACCCGGCTAGCTACGAGCAGTACTTC.

The chain recombines TRBV10-3 with TRBJ2-3; D is ambiguous. Germline lookup yields CDR1 ENHRY and CDR2 SYGVKD. CDR3 length: 14 amino acids. Trimming shortened V by 11 bases and J by 3 bases, and 18 bases separated the two germline ends. DNA for the CDR3: TGTGCCTCGTCGGTGGCCAAATTTACAGATACGCAGTATTTT. Protein product: CASSVAKFTDTQYF.

The chain uses TRBV15 and TRBJ2-7; D perhaps matches TRBD1 (6 bases). There are 15 residues in the CDR3. CDR1 is LNHNV and CDR2 is YYDKDF in the germline V gene (reference sequence). V shed 5 bases and J shed 3 bases, with 17 bases lying between them. The CDR3 DNA reads as TGTGCCACCAGCTCCGAAAAGGGGGTCGGCTACGAGCAGTACGTC. Protein product: CATSSEKGVGYEQYV.

This clonotype has more than one count but fewer than ten. The chain couples TRBV6-1 to TRBJ1-5, with 9 positions matching TRBD1. Trimming at V came to 10 bases and at J to 6 bases, leaving 10 bases not matched to a gene. The CDR3 has 14 amino acids. Germline CDR1 MNHNS, CDR2 SASEGT. In DNA form, the CDR3 reads TGTGCCACCTCAGGCCGGGACAGGGTTCAGCCCCAGCATTTT. Its protein is CATSGRDRVQPQHF.

This clonotype was detected only a few times. The chain couples TRBV5-1 to TRBJ2-3; 7 bases are shared with TRBD1. Looked up from germline, CDR1 is SGHRS and CDR2 is YFSETQ. This CDR3 is 15 amino acids long. V gave up 7 bases and J gave up 5 bases; unmatched junction bases: 13. The CDR3: CASVLVDRVQDTQYF. Written as DNA, the CDR3 is TGCGCCAGCGTTCTCGTAGACAGGGTCCAAGATACGCAGTATTTT.

This clonotype was found many times. The genes are TRBV11-2 and TRBJ1-6; D unresolved. Germline values: CDR1 SGHAT, CDR2 FQNNGV. This CDR3 is 16 amino acids long. V was pared by 1 base and J by 0 bases, with 7 bases between. The DNA of the CDR3 is TGTGCCAGCAGCTTAGGGTGGAGCTCCTATAATTCACCCCTCCACTTT. It codes for CASSLGWSSYNSPLHF.

V and J are TRBV7-3 and TRBJ2-3; TRBD2 aligns across 11 bases. The CDR3 spans 19 residues. The germline V gene has CDR1 SGHTA and CDR2 FQGTGA. V lost 2 bases, J lost 5 bases, and 15 bases stayed unmatched. The CDR3 DNA is TGTGCCAGCAGCTTAGGGGCTCCACTAGCGGGGGCTCTGGAAGATACGCAGTATTTT. Translating it yields CASSLGAPLAGALEDTQYF.

This chain links TRBV4-1 with TRBJ2-7, with D unresolved. Trimming removed 0 bases at V and 2 bases at J, with 14 bases between. Per germline, CDR1 MGHRA and CDR2 YSYEKL. The CDR3 totals 16 residues. CDR3 in DNA: TGCGCCAGCAGCCAAGATCCGTCCAGGTTTACCTACGAGCAGTACTTC. This sequence encodes CASSQDPSRFTYEQYF.